The next 8 T cell receptor beta chains were all read from a single sample in a study of vaccination effects on CD4 cells after COVID-19. Measured with immunoSEQ multiplex PCR; TCRdb has only the in-frame clones, and not every one. The data show about 40,000 clones, around 66% seen once. Their target antigens are unknown. The culture ran for around 10 days before CD4+ T cells were isolated. Every participant took two doses of the BNT162b2 or mRNA-1273 vaccine. The source material was CD4+ T cells from PBMCs cultured without peptide, sampled after COVID-19 vaccination. Receptors were obtained from a human donor who received a COVID-19 vaccine.

The J gene is TRBJ2-7, the V gene TRBV14; D possibly corresponds to TRBD1 (6 bases). CDR1 and CDR2 (germline): SGHDN, FVKESK. This CDR3 has 15 residues. V dropped 3 bases and J dropped 3 bases, with 15 bases sitting between them. The CDR3 DNA reads TGTGCCAGCAGCCAGATCGGGACAACCTACTACGAGCAGTACTTC. It translates to CASSQIGTTYYEQYF.

CDR3 sequence (DNA): TGTGCCAGCAGTCTAAGGGCCGGGACAGGGAAGTCACCCCTCCACTTT. It yields the protein CASSLRAGTGKSPLHF. The chain recombines TRBV2 with TRBJ1-6; 9 positions match TRBD1. The V gene's germline CDR1 is SNHLY and CDR2 FYNNEI. Trimming took 5 bases from V and 10 from J; bases not matched to a gene: 12. The CDR3 loop spans 16 amino acids.

The rearrangement uses TRBV4-1 and TRBJ1-2; 8 nucleotides agree with TRBD1. With V trimmed by 4 bases and J by 4 bases, 2 bases remained unmatched. From germline, CDR1 is MGHRA and CDR2 YSYEKL. The CDR3 loop spans 13 amino acids. CDR3 sequence: CASSPDRGYGYTF. The CDR3 DNA reads as TGCGCCAGCAGCCCCGACAGGGGCTATGGCTACACCTTC.

In its sample, this clone was seen a few times. CDR3 sequence reads: CASSESNSPLHF. As DNA, the CDR3 is TGTGCCAGCAGTGAAAGTAATTCACCCCTCCACTTT. The chain uses TRBV25-1 and TRBJ1-6, with unresolved D. The CDR3 length is 12 residues. Per germline, CDR1 MGHDK and CDR2 SYGVNS. V lost 2 bases and J lost 6, with 2 bases in between.

This rearrangement joins TRBV9 to TRBJ2-5, with D tentatively TRBD1 or TRBD2 (5 bases each). Germline-derived CDR1 and CDR2 are SGDLS and YYNGEE. Trimming removed 0 bases from V and 5 bases from J, with 20 bases in between. CDR3 length equals 17 residues. The CDR3 DNA reads TGTGCCAGCAGCGTAGGATCTTCGGGGCAGGGATCGGAGACCCAGTACTTC. Its protein product is CASSVGSSGQGSETQYF.

This clone was seen a handful of times. The chain uses TRBV9 and TRBJ1-1, with D uncertain. CDR3 size: 14 residues. V lost 3 bases to trimming and J lost 0 bases, with 9 bases between them. Per the germline V gene, CDR1 is SGDLS and CDR2 is YYNGEE. DNA for the CDR3: TGTGCCAGCAGCGGTAACAGCCTGAACACTGAAGCTTTCTTT. Protein product: CASSGNSLNTEAFF.

This chain joins TRBV5-1 and TRBJ1-3; D may be TRBD1 (6 bases). The V gene's germline CDR1 is SGHRS and CDR2 YFSETQ. CDR3 length equals 16 residues. With 0 bases removed from V and 4 bases from J, the gap between germline ends came to 14 bases. The CDR3 region is CASSLERGAAGNTIYF. The CDR3 DNA reads TGCGCCAGCAGCTTGGAACGGGGGGCTGCGGGAAACACCATATATTTT.

This clone was detected only a few times. J is TRBJ2-7 and V is TRBV9; perhaps TRBD2 as D (5 bases). Germline CDR1 reads SGDLS; CDR2 reads YYNGEE. This CDR3 contains 12 residues. The germline V and J ends were trimmed by 0 bases and 6 bases, with 7 bases remaining between them. The CDR3 protein is CASSVDRGEQYF. In DNA, the CDR3 is TGTGCCAGCAGCGTAGATCGGGGCGAGCAGTACTTC.